These 7 T cell receptor beta chains came from one sample sequenced in a study of cytomegalovirus exposure and HLA in healthy donors (dated by TCRdb to 2016 to 2017). The method behind the library was the immunoSEQ multiplex PCR assay. A mixture of 60 forward primers for TCR Vbeta segments and 13 reverse primers for TCR Jbeta segments was used in the multiplex PCR. TCRdb mirrors the immuneACCESS table, restricted to in-frame sequences. Some clones are absent from its copies; in checked studies, under half trace to an unresolved V gene, and the reason for the others is unknown. Within this sample are more than 150,000 clones, with approximately 84% of them counted one time only. 1.2% to 1.5% of the sample belongs to the ten largest clones. The sequenced material came from PBMCs. The receptors here all came from a girl aged 10 to 17 in good health and CMV-seropositive.

The CDR3 is CASSKTGGLTDTQYF. The DNA for the CDR3 is TGTGCCAGCAGCAAAACAGGGGGCCTGACAGATACGCAGTATTTT. The chain links TRBV7-3 to TRBJ2-3; 9 bases are shared with TRBD1. CDR3 length equals 15 residues. The germline gives CDR1 SGHTA, CDR2 FQGTGA. V was pared by 5 bases and J by 3 bases, with 6 bases of the junction left unmatched.

The rearrangement uses TRBV9 and TRBJ2-1, with a weak D call TRBD1 (6 bases). Trimming shortened V by 2 bases and J by 4 bases, and 7 bases separated the two germline ends. Germline V gene data show CDR1 as SGDLS and CDR2 as YYNGEE. The CDR3 runs to 13 residues. The CDR3 loop is CASSVRGYNEQFF. In DNA, the CDR3 is TGTGCCAGCAGCGTCAGGGGTTACAATGAGCAGTTCTTC. The full variable domain, its missing parts supplied by reference TRBV9 and TRBJ2-1, is DSGVTQTPKHLITATGQRVTLRCSPRSGDLSVYWYQQSLDQGLQFLIQYYNGEERAKGNILERFSAQQFPDLHSELNLSSLELGDSALYFCASSVRGYNEQFFGPGTRLTVL.

The chain is built from TRBV11-2 and TRBJ2-5; unclear D gene. The CDR3 runs to 14 residues. V dropped 4 bases and J dropped 3 bases, with 12 bases sitting between them. Germline lookup yields CDR1 SGHAT and CDR2 FQNNGV. For the CDR3, the DNA is TGTGCCAGCAGCTCCATTCCCCCGGAAGAGACCCAGTACTTC. This codes for CASSSIPPEETQYF.

The chain couples TRBV15 to TRBJ1-2, with 8 bases that match TRBD1. The CDR3 spans 16 residues. CDR1 and CDR2 (germline): LNHNV, YYDKDF (reference sequence). V was pared by 2 bases and J by 4 bases, with 9 bases of the junction left unmatched. CDR3 sequence (DNA): TGTGCCACCAGCAGACGAGTGACAGGGGATAGCTATGGCTACACCTTC. Translation gives CATSRRVTGDSYGYTF.

J is TRBJ1-1 and V is TRBV19, with D possibly TRBD1 on 6 matching bases. This CDR3 has 15 amino acids. Germline V gene lookup returns CDR1 LNHDA and CDR2 SQIVND (reference sequence). The V gene lost 10 bases and the J gene lost 1 base, with 19 bases spanning the gap. The CDR3 DNA sequence: TGTGCCACCGCGCTAGGGGGACACCAGAACACTGAAGCTTTCTTT. As protein: CATALGGHQNTEAFF.

This chain connects TRBV2 to TRBJ1-2; D is unclear. The germline CDR1 and CDR2 sequences are SNHLY and FYNNEI. Trimming took off 3 bases at V and 4 bases at J, with 9 bases between the two ends. The CDR3 runs to 13 residues. The CDR3 sequence is CASSDGASYGYTF. The DNA of the CDR3 is TGTGCCAGCAGTGATGGAGCATCCTATGGCTACACCTTC.

The rearrangement links TRBV15 to TRBJ2-7, with TRBD1 as a possible D gene (8 bases). The ends were cut back, 5 bases at V and 5 bases at J, with 16 bases in the middle. Germline V gives CDR1 LNHNV, CDR2 YYDKDF (reference sequence). CDR3 length: 14 residues. The CDR3 nucleotides read TGTGCCACCAGCTCGCACAGGGGGGGCAACGAGCAGTACTTC. Translating gives CATSSHRGGNEQYF.